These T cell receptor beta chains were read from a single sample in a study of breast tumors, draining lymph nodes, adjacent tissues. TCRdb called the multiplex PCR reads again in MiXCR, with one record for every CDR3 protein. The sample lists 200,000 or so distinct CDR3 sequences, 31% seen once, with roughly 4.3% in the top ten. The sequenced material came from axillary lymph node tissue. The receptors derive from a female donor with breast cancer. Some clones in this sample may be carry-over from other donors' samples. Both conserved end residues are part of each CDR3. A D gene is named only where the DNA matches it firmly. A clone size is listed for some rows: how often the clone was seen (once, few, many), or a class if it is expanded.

DNA: TGCGCCAGCAGCTTGACATCCCTTGGTCCCGGGGAGCTGTTTTTT
CDR3: CASSLTSLGPGELFF
size: many
D: .
J: TRBJ2-2
V: TRBV5-1

DNA: TGTGCCAGCAGCCCCCGGGACTTCCTCTACGAGCAGTACTTC
CDR3: CASSPRDFLYEQYF
size: .
D: .
J: TRBJ2-7
V: TRBV11-1

DNA: TGTGCCAGCACCCCCCCCTGGGTAAGCACAGATACGCAGCATTTT
CDR3: CASTPPWVSTDTQHF
size: .
D: .
J: TRBJ1-5
V: TRBV7-8

DNA: TGTGCCAACAGTGACCGGCGGGAGAGCGTTCGAGAGACCCAGTACTTC
CDR3: CANSDRRESVRETQYF
size: many
D: TRBD2
J: TRBJ2-5
V: TRBV5-6

DNA: TGTGCCAGCAGCTTAGCCCAGGGGCGCCAAGAGACCCAGTACTTC
CDR3: CASSLAQGRQETQYF
size: many
D: .
J: TRBJ2-5
V: TRBV7-2

DNA: TGTGCCAGCAGCCCCCGGACAGGGGAAAACTATGGCTACACCTTC
CDR3: CASSPRTGENYGYTF
size: many
D: TRBD1
J: TRBJ1-2
V: TRBV7-8

DNA: TGTGCCAGCTCACAAGAGGGGAGCCCGGCGGAGACCCAGTACTTC
CDR3: CASSQEGSPAETQYF
size: many
D: .
J: TRBJ2-5
V: TRBV7-6

DNA: TGCGCCAGCAGCTTGAACGCGGGCAGGCCGAACACCGGGGAGCTGTTTTTT
CDR3: CASSLNAGRPNTGELFF
size: many
D: .
J: TRBJ2-2
V: TRBV5-1

DNA: TGCAGTGCTAGGGGGGGACTAGCGGGAGTGGGGACCCAGTACTTC
CDR3: CSARGGLAGVGTQYF
size: .
D: TRBD2
J: TRBJ2-5
V: TRBV20-1

DNA: TGCAGTGCGGAAACAGGGGGCATTGATGGCTACACCTTC
CDR3: CSAETGGIDGYTF
size: many
D: TRBD1
J: TRBJ1-2
V: TRBV20-1

DNA: TGTGCCACCAGCAGAGATAAGGGCCAGAGCTCCTACGAGCAGTACTTC
CDR3: CATSRDKGQSSYEQYF
size: many
D: .
J: TRBJ2-7
V: TRBV15

DNA: TGCAGTGCCCGGGGGGCGACAGGTTTGGACAATGAGCAGTTCTTC
CDR3: CSARGATGLDNEQFF
size: many
D: .
J: TRBJ2-1
V: TRBV20-1

DNA: TGTGCCAGCAGTTTATCCACCCCGGGAGACACCTACGAGCAGTACTTC
CDR3: CASSLSTPGDTYEQYF
size: many
D: .
J: TRBJ2-7
V: TRBV28

DNA: TGCAGTGCTAGATGGGGACAGGGGGCATCTCAGCCCCAGCATTTT
CDR3: CSARWGQGASQPQHF
size: many
D: TRBD1
J: TRBJ1-5
V: TRBV20-1

DNA: TGTGCCAGCAGTGAACCAAGGAGGGTAGCCTACGAGCAGTACTTC
CDR3: CASSEPRRVAYEQYF
size: many
D: .
J: TRBJ2-7
V: TRBV6-1

DNA: TGCGCCAGCACAGGGGGTACTTTTGATACGCAGTATTTT
CDR3: CASTGGTFDTQYF
size: .
D: TRBD1
J: TRBJ2-3
V: TRBV10-1

DNA: TGTGCCAGCAGTCACTCGAGGGGGAGAGAGACCCAGTACTTC
CDR3: CASSHSRGRETQYF
size: .
D: .
J: TRBJ2-5
V: TRBV6-5

DNA: TGTGCCAGCACGCTCGGAGCGAACACCGGGGAGCTGTTTTTT
CDR3: CASTLGANTGELFF
size: many
D: .
J: TRBJ2-2
V: TRBV7-2

DNA: TGTGCCACCAGTGATTCCGGGACGGGGACGCAGTACTTC
CDR3: CATSDSGTGTQYF
size: .
D: .
J: TRBJ2-7
V: TRBV24-1

DNA: TGTGCCAGCAGCCAAGTATGGACAGGGTTAAATGAGCAGTTCTTC
CDR3: CASSQVWTGLNEQFF
size: many
D: TRBD1
J: TRBJ2-1
V: TRBV14

DNA: TGTGCCAGCTCACCAGCTACAGCACCAACTAATGAAAAACTGTTTTTT
CDR3: CASSPATAPTNEKLFF
size: .
D: .
J: TRBJ1-4
V: TRBV18

DNA: TGTGCCAGCAGCGTGGACAGGGAGGGCCAGTACTTC
CDR3: CASSVDREGQYF
size: .
D: .
J: TRBJ2-5
V: TRBV2

DNA: TGTGCCAGCAGTTTAGCCCTGGGACTCCCACAGTACTTC
CDR3: CASSLALGLPQYF
size: many
D: .
J: TRBJ2-5
V: TRBV12-3/TRBV12-4

DNA: TGCGCCAGCAGCGGCGGGGGGAGCTCCTACAATGAGCAGTTCTTC
CDR3: CASSGGGSSYNEQFF
size: many
D: TRBD2
J: TRBJ2-1
V: TRBV5-1

DNA: TGTGCCTGGAGTGACGGGCTCTCTGGAAACACCATATATTTT
CDR3: CAWSDGLSGNTIYF
size: few
D: .
J: TRBJ1-3
V: TRBV30

DNA: TGTGCCAGCAGCCACTCACCTAATGAAAAACTGTTTTTT
CDR3: CASSHSPNEKLFF
size: many
D: .
J: TRBJ1-4
V: TRBV3-1

DNA: TGTGCCAGCAGCCGGGCTTCCCTTACAGATACGCAGTATTTT
CDR3: CASSRASLTDTQYF
size: many
D: .
J: TRBJ2-3
V: TRBV12-3/TRBV12-4

DNA: TGCGCCAGCAGCCAAGACAGGGCTGCTGGAAACACCATATATTTT
CDR3: CASSQDRAAGNTIYF
size: .
D: .
J: TRBJ1-3
V: TRBV4-1

DNA: TGTGCCAGCAGTGAAGCGTTAGGGACAAGCTCCTACGAGCAGTACTTC
CDR3: CASSEALGTSSYEQYF
size: many
D: .
J: TRBJ2-7
V: TRBV6-1

DNA: TGTGCCAGCAGCCGCAGGAATCCCGGGGAGCTGTTTTTT
CDR3: CASSRRNPGELFF
size: many
D: .
J: TRBJ2-2
V: TRBV7-6

DNA: TGTGCCAGCAGTGGACAGGGGGAAAAACTGTTTTTT
CDR3: CASSGQGEKLFF
size: .
D: TRBD1
J: TRBJ1-4
V: TRBV28

DNA: TGCGCCAGCAGAGGGACTAGCGGGATCGACGAGCAGTACTTC
CDR3: CASRGTSGIDEQYF
size: .
D: TRBD2
J: TRBJ2-7
V: TRBV10-2

DNA: TGTGCCAGCAGCTCCCGGGACAGTCAAGAGACCCAGTACTTC
CDR3: CASSSRDSQETQYF
size: many
D: TRBD1
J: TRBJ2-5
V: TRBV6-5